Each of the 5 T cell receptor beta chains below was sequenced from the same sample in a study of PD-1 blockade in classical Hodgkin lymphoma. Profiling relied on immunoSEQ multiplex PCR, and the TCRdb table lists in-frame clones only, not all of them. The table records 15,000 to 20,000 clones, around 85% of them present only once. All patients experienced relapse after autologous stem cell transplantation, and brentuximab vedotin exposure was variable. Isolation of CD4+ T cells from thawed PBMCs was performed by magnetic negative selection. The sample consisted of CD4+ T cells from blood, taken at baseline. These receptors were taken from a human donor with classical Hodgkin lymphoma.

This clone was observed a handful of times. The V and J genes are TRBV7-2 and TRBJ2-1, with TRBD2 matching over 13 bases. CDR1 is SGHTA and CDR2 is FQGNSA in the germline V gene. The CDR3 contains 12 residues. With 8 bases clipped from V and 9 bases from J, the junction kept 1 base outside the gene matches. The CDR3 DNA reads as TGTGCCAGCGGGACTAGCGGGGTTGAGCAGTTCTTC. This gives the protein CASGTSGVEQFF. Full variable domain (outside the CDR3, taken from reference TRBV7-2 and TRBJ2-1): GAGVSQSPSNKVTEKGKDVELRCDPISGHTALYWYRQSLGQGLEFLIYFQGNSAPDKSGLPSDRFSAERTGGSVSTLTIQRTQQEDSAVYLCASGTSGVEQFFGPGTRLTVL.

The chain joins TRBV9 to TRBJ1-4; possible D gene TRBD1, 5 bases. V was pared by 3 bases and J by 8 bases, with 17 bases between. This CDR3 spans 15 amino acids. The germline CDR1 and CDR2 sequences are SGDLS and YYNGEE. As DNA, the CDR3 is TGTGCCAGCAGCGCTAACCAGGGAGAGAGGGAAAAACTGTTTTTT. It is translated as CASSANQGEREKLFF.

This rearrangement joins TRBV28 to TRBJ2-3, with 14 bases aligning to TRBD2. Trimming cost V 1 base and J 6 bases; bases outside gene matches: 9. Germline CDR1 is MDHEN and CDR2 is SYDVKM. There are 18 residues in the CDR3. CDR3 coding DNA: TGTGCCAGCAGTTTATACTCGGGACTAGCGGGAGTAGTTGATACGCAGTATTTT. This codes for CASSLYSGLAGVVDTQYF. Variable domain in full (rest from reference TRBV28 and TRBJ2-3): DVKVTQSSRYLVKRTGEKVFLECVQDMDHENMFWYRQDPGLGLRLIYFSYDVKMKEKGDIPEGYSVSREKKERFSLILESASTNQTSMYLCASSLYSGLAGVVDTQYFGPGTRLTVL.

The chain uses TRBV7-2 and TRBJ2-2, with D possibly matching TRBD2 (6 bases). CDR1 and CDR2 (germline): SGHTA, FQGNSA. Deletions cut 0 bases from V and 2 bases from J, with 10 bases between. CDR3 length equals 16 residues. The chain's CDR3 is CASSLAWGVNTGELFF. The CDR3 DNA reads TGTGCCAGCAGCTTAGCGTGGGGGGTTAACACCGGGGAGCTGTTTTTT.

V is TRBV5-8 and J is TRBJ1-6; unclear D gene. CDR1 is SGHTS, CDR2 YDEGEE, per germline. The length of the CDR3 is 15 residues. Between the trimmed V and J ends, which lost 2 bases and 13 bases, there was a span of 19 bases. CDR3 coding DNA: TGTGCCAGCAGCTTTTTCAGGATGGGCCAAGTCCCCCTCCACTTT. It translates to CASSFFRMGQVPLHF.